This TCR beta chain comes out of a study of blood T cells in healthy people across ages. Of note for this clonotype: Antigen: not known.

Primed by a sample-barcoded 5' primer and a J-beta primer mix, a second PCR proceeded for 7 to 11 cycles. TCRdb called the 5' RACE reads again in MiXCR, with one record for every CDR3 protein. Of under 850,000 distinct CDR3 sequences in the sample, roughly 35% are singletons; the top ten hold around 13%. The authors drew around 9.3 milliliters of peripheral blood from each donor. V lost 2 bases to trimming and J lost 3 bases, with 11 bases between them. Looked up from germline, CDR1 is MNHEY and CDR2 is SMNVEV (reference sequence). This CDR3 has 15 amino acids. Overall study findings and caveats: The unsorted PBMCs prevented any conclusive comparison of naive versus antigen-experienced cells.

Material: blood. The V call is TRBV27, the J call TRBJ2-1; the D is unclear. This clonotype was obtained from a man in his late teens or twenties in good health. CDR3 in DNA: TGTGCCAGCAGTTTAACGGGCCAGGTCTACAATGAGCAGTTCTTC. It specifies CASSLTGQVYNEQFF.